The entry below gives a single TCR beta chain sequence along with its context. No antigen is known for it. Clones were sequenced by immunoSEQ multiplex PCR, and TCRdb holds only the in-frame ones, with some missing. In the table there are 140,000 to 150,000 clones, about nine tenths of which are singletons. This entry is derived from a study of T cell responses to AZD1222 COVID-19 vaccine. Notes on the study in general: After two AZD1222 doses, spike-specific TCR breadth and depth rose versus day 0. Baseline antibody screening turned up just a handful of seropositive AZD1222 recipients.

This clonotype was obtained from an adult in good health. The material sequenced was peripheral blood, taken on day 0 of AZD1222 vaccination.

CDR3 sequence reads: CSVVGGNTGELFF. The CDR3 nucleotides read TGCAGCGTTGTTGGGGGAAACACCGGGGAGCTGTTTTTT. This chain connects TRBV29-1 to TRBJ2-2; the D call may be TRBD1 or TRBD2 (5 bases each). The CDR3 is 13 residues long. V lost 4 bases and J lost 2, with 8 bases in between. The germline gives CDR1 SQVTM, CDR2 ANQGSEA.